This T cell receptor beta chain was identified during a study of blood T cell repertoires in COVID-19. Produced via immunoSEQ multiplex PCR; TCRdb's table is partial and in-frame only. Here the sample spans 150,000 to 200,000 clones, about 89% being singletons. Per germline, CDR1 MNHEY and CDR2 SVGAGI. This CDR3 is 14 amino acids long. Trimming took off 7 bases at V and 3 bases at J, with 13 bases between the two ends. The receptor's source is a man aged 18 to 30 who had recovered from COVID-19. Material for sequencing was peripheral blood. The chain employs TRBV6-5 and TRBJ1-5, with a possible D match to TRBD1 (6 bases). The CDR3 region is CASINTGSNQPQHF. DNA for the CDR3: TGTGCCAGCATTAACACAGGGTCCAATCAGCCCCAGCATTTT.